The 17 T cell receptor beta chains in this list originate from one sample, sequenced in a study of long-term antiretroviral therapy in people with HIV. Assay version v3.0 of immunoSEQ was used, and it was run at survey level. The assay was immunoSEQ multiplex PCR, and TCRdb's table has in-frame clones only and misses some. The table has about 21,000 clones, approximately 88% seen once. The sample was unsorted PBMCs, taken 0.9 years after starting antiretroviral therapy. The receptors come from a young man with HIV.

The J gene is TRBJ1-2, the V gene TRBV7-9, with D tentatively TRBD1 (6 bases). The CDR3 is made up of 13 amino acids. Germline V gene sequence: CDR1 SEHNR, CDR2 FQNEAQ (reference sequence). V lost 5 bases, J lost 8 bases, and 15 bases lay in between. CDR3 protein: CASSQTGQRGYTF. The CDR3 coding sequence is TGTGCCAGCAGCCAGACAGGCCAGCGGGGCTACACCTTC.

The J gene is TRBJ1-2, the V gene TRBV7-3, with a tentative D call TRBD1 (5 bases). Between the trimmed V and J ends, which lost 5 bases and 6 bases, there was a span of 7 bases. Germline V gene sequence: CDR1 SGHTA, CDR2 FQGTGA. This CDR3 is built from 11 residues. The CDR3 here is CASSGGDGYTF. The CDR3 nucleotides are TGTGCCAGCAGCGGAGGGGATGGCTACACCTTC.

The chain is built from TRBV6-1 and TRBJ2-7; 12 nucleotides agree with TRBD2. CDR3 size: 15 residues. The germline V gene encodes CDR1 MNHNS and CDR2 SASEGT. V gave up 5 bases and J gave up 5 bases; unmatched junction bases: 7. Here the CDR3 DNA reads TGTGCCAGCAGTTTGACTAGCGGGGGAAGGGACGAGCAGTACTTC. Its translation is CASSLTSGGRDEQYF.

The V and J genes are TRBV6-1 and TRBJ1-1; the D gene is possibly TRBD1 (6 bases). Germline values: CDR1 MNHNS, CDR2 SASEGT. The CDR3 runs 14 residues. V lost 2 bases and J 4 bases, leaving 11 bases between the germline ends. CDR3 region: CASSEWEGGTEAFF. DNA for the CDR3: TGTGCCAGCAGTGAATGGGAAGGGGGCACTGAAGCTTTCTTT.

This clone was seen only a few times. The V call is TRBV27, the J call TRBJ2-7; 7 nucleotides match TRBD1. The germline gives CDR1 MNHEY, CDR2 SMNVEV (reference sequence). The length of the CDR3 is 12 residues. J lost 3 bases, V lost 8 bases, and 4 bases had no gene match. As DNA, the CDR3 is TGTGCCAGCCGCAGGGGGTTCTACGAGCAGTACTTC. Encoded protein: CASRRGFYEQYF.

The chain couples TRBV19 to TRBJ2-4, with TRBD2 identical over 8 bases. The germline gives CDR1 LNHDA, CDR2 SQIVND (reference sequence). The V and J ends lost 10 bases and 8 bases, in that order; junction bases with no gene match: 19. The CDR3 runs to 16 residues. CDR3 residues: CATTSRGVAGMDIQYF. CDR3 DNA: TGTGCCACCACATCGAGGGGGGTAGCGGGGATGGACATTCAGTACTTC. Variable domain in full (rest from reference TRBV19 and TRBJ2-4): DGGITQSPKYLFRKEGQNVTLSCEQNLNHDAMYWYRQDPGQGLRLIYYSQIVNDFQKGDIAEGYSVSREKKESFPLTVTSAQKNPTAFYLCATTSRGVAGMDIQYFGAGTRLSVL.

The chain is built from TRBV7-9 and TRBJ2-5; a weak D match, TRBD2 (7 bases). V was cut by 3 bases and J by 4 bases, with 27 bases left in between. The CDR3 has 19 residues. Germline CDR1 is SEHNR and CDR2 is FQNEAQ (reference sequence). This CDR3 reads CASSLKGIRAGASGETQYF. CDR3 nucleotides: TGTGCCAGCAGCTTGAAAGGAATTAGGGCGGGGGCGTCGGGAGAGACCCAGTACTTC.

The chain joins TRBV6-1 to TRBJ2-3; D assignment may be TRBD1 or TRBD2 (5 bases each). Germline V gives CDR1 MNHNS, CDR2 SASEGT. Trimming cost V 7 bases and J 5 bases, with 19 bases left between them. The CDR3 is 15 amino acids. The CDR3 bases are TGTGCCAGCAACCAGGGACGATATTCCCGAGATACGCAGTATTTT. It specifies CASNQGRYSRDTQYF.

The rearrangement links TRBV19 to TRBJ2-1; 14 bases are a match to TRBD2. After removal of 4 bases from V and 8 bases from J, the junction contained 4 bases not matched to a gene. This CDR3 has 15 residues. The germline V gene has CDR1 LNHDA and CDR2 SQIVND (reference sequence). CDR3 coding DNA: TGTGCCAGTAGTAAGACTAGCGGGGGGGCCCATGAGCAGTTCTTC. Its translation is CASSKTSGGAHEQFF.

The gene calls are TRBV7-9 and TRBJ1-1; D is unresolved. V gave up 5 bases and J gave up 2 bases, with 15 bases separating them. Looked up from germline, CDR1 is SEHNR and CDR2 is FQNEAQ (reference sequence). This CDR3 comprises 15 residues. Written as DNA, the CDR3 is TGTGCCAGCAGCCCGCACGCATCGCGTAACACTGAAGCTTTCTTT. Translated, it gives CASSPHASRNTEAFF.

The sample holds a few counts of this clone. DNA of the CDR3: TGTGCCAGCATCCAGGGGCACCACACAGATACGCAGTATTTT. This codes for CASIQGHHTDTQYF. This chain links TRBV7-8 with TRBJ2-3; tentatively, D is TRBD1 (6 bases). Germline CDR1 and CDR2: SGHVS and FQNEAQ. The length of the CDR3 is 14 residues. Trimming removed 7 bases from V and 2 bases from J, with 13 bases in between.

The gene calls are TRBV7-9 and TRBJ1-2; 8 nucleotides match TRBD1. The CDR3 has 15 residues. V lost 3 bases, J lost 2 bases, and 5 bases stayed unmatched. Germline V gene data show CDR1 as SEHNR and CDR2 as FQNEAQ (reference sequence). The CDR3 bases are TGTGCCAGCAGCTTCGCACAGGGGGGAAACTATGGCTACACCTTC. It is translated as CASSFAQGGNYGYTF.

CDR3 sequence: CASSRRSMNTEAFF. The CDR3 coding sequence is TGCGCCAGCAGCAGACGTTCCATGAACACTGAAGCTTTCTTT. The gene calls are TRBV4-1 and TRBJ1-1; the D is unclear. Trimming shortened V by 5 bases and J by 0 bases, and 10 bases separated the two germline ends. Germline V gene data show CDR1 as MGHRA and CDR2 as YSYEKL. This CDR3 has 14 residues.

The chain's CDR3 is CASSYLPIPTGRSYEQYV. The CDR3 coding sequence is TGTGCCAGCAGCTACCTCCCCATCCCGACAGGGAGAAGCTACGAGCAGTACGTC. This chain connects TRBV7-2 to TRBJ2-7, with 7 bases identical to TRBD1. The CDR3 spans 18 residues. J was trimmed by 3 bases and V by 4 bases; bases with no gene match: 18. The germline gives CDR1 SGHTA, CDR2 FQGNSA.

This clone appeared a few times. This rearrangement joins TRBV4-1 to TRBJ1-6; D is unclear. V was shortened by 1 base and J by 1 base, with 8 bases between the two germline ends. This CDR3 region has 16 residues. The germline V gene encodes CDR1 MGHRA and CDR2 YSYEKL. CDR3: CASSQVGRSYNSPLHF. CDR3 DNA: TGCGCCAGCAGCCAAGTGGGGAGGTCCTATAATTCACCCCTCCACTTT.

This rearrangement joins TRBV4-1 to TRBJ2-5; perhaps TRBD1 as D (5 bases). Germline-derived CDR1 and CDR2 are MGHRA and YSYEKL. The CDR3 has 15 residues. The V end was cut by 0 bases, the J end by 5 bases, with 13 bases between. The CDR3 nucleotides are TGCGCCAGCAGCCAAGATCCGGCAGGGTGGGAGACCCAGTACTTC. It is translated as CASSQDPAGWETQYF.

For this clone: This CDR3 fails to terminate in the conserved phenylalanine or tryptophan, so it likely reflects a read error. It is unclear where the CDR3 begins or ends on the DNA, so no DNA is shown, and the CDR3 is as TCRdb lists it. The chain combines TRBV20-1 with TRBJ2-7; no check of the table's D call, TRBD1, against the DNA was made. Germline V CDR1 and CDR2: DFQATT, SNEGSKA (reference sequence). The CDR3 is 11 residues long, ends included. CDR3 region: CSARGGDRVAI.